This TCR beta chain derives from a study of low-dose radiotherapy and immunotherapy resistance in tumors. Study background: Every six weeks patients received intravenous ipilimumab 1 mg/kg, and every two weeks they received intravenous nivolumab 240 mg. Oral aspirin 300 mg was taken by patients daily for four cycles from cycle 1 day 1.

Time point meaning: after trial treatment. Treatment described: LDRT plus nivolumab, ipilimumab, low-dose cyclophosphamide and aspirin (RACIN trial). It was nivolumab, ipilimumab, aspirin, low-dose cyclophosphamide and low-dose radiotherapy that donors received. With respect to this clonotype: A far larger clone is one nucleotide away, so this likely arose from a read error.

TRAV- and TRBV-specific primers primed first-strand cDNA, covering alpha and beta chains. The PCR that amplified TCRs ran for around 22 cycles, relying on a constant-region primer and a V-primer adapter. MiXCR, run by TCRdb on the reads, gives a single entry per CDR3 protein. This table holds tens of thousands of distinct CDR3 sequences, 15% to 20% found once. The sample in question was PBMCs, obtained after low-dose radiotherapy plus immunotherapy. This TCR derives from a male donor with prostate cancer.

DNA of the CDR3: TGTGCCAGCAAGGTTTCTAGCCAGGGGGTCTACGAGCAGTTCTTC. Protein: CASKVSSQGVYEQFF. The genes are TRBV2 and TRBJ2-1; 7 nucleotides line up with TRBD1. After removal of 7 bases from V and 10 bases from J, the junction contained 16 bases not matched to a gene. Per the germline V gene, CDR1 is SNHLY and CDR2 is FYNNEI. The CDR3 contains 15 residues.